Listed below are T cell receptor beta chains from one sample, sequenced in a study of shared clonotypes between healthy human individuals. Using immunoSEQ multiplex PCR, the repertoire was profiled, and TCRdb retains in-frame clones only, with some absent. The sample yields 2 million to 2.5 million clones, approximately 93% seen once. Sequencing used naive CD4+ T cells from PBMCs. These receptors were collected from a man aged 18 to 30 in good health. Some clones in this sample may be carry-over from other donors' samples. The CDR3 runs from the conserved cysteine through the conserved F or W. The D gene is left open where the match is weak. Rows may omit the clone size; those that give it use once, few, many or a size class.

d_call	clone_size	v_call	j_call	cdr3_nt	cdr3_aa
NA	NA	TRBV6-6	TRBJ2-3	TGTGCCAGCAGCTTTCAGGGTGTGGTGACAGATACGCAGTATTTT	CASSFQGVVTDTQYF
NA	few	TRBV7-9	TRBJ1-5	TGTGCCAGCAGTCAAGCCGATCAGCCCCAGCATTTT	CASSQADQPQHF
TRBD2	NA	TRBV5-1	TRBJ2-1	TGCGCCAGCACCCCGACTAGCGGGACCTACAATGAGCAGTTCTTC	CASTPTSGTYNEQFF
TRBD2	NA	TRBV5-1	TRBJ2-5	TGCGCCAGCAGCTTCGGCGGGAGAGGCGGTGAGACCCAGTACTTC	CASSFGGRGGETQYF
TRBD2	once	TRBV6-1	TRBJ2-1	TGTGCCAGCAGTAAATATAGCGGGAGCTACAATGAGCAGTTCTTC	CASSKYSGSYNEQFF
TRBD1	NA	TRBV5-1	TRBJ2-1	TGCGCCAGCAGCCTCAGACAGGGGTTCGGCTCTACACGGAATGAGCAGTTCTTC	CASSLRQGFGSTRNEQFF
NA	NA	TRBV5-1	TRBJ1-1	TGCGCCAGCAGCCGAGACCCAGGGGACATGAACACTGAAGCTTTCTTT	CASSRDPGDMNTEAFF
TRBD1	NA	TRBV28	TRBJ2-1	TGTGCCAGCGGGGACAGCAACAATGAGCAGTTCTTC	CASGDSNNEQFF
NA	NA	TRBV13	TRBJ2-1	TGTGCCAGCAGCTTACCGGGGAGCTCCTACAATGAGCAGTTCTTC	CASSLPGSSYNEQFF
NA	NA	TRBV27	TRBJ1-5	TGTGCCAGCAGTCTACGGGGGGGGTCCTATAGCAATCAGCCCCAGCATTTT	CASSLRGGSYSNQPQHF
TRBD2	NA	TRBV11-2	TRBJ2-1	TGTGCCAGCATAATAGGTCGGACTAGTAGCAATGAGCAGTTCTTC	CASIIGRTSSNEQFF
TRBD2	NA	TRBV7-3	TRBJ2-1	TGTGCCAGCAGCTCCTCTACTAGCGGGAGATACAATGAGCAGTTCTTC	CASSSSTSGRYNEQFF
NA	NA	TRBV5-6	TRBJ1-2	TGTGCCAGCAGTTCCTCAGAGAACTATGGCTACACCTTC	CASSSSENYGYTF
TRBD1	NA	TRBV29-1	TRBJ1-1	TGCAGCGTTGAAGAAGGGGACAGGCGCTACACTGAAGCTTTCTTT	CSVEEGDRRYTEAFF
NA	NA	TRBV5-1	TRBJ2-3	TGCGCCAGCGGAGGTGCAGATACGCAGTATTTT	CASGGADTQYF
NA	once	TRBV10-2	TRBJ2-7	TGCGCCAGCAGTGACTGGACATTTGGATGGGAGCAGTACTTC	CASSDWTFGWEQYF
TRBD1	NA	TRBV19	TRBJ1-3	TGTGCCAGTACCCCGACAGGGCGCAACACCATATATTTT	CASTPTGRNTIYF
TRBD2	NA	TRBV11-3	TRBJ2-7	TGTGCCAGCAGTCTCACTAGCGGGAGTTACGAGCAGTACTTC	CASSLTSGSYEQYF
NA	NA	TRBV5-1	TRBJ1-5	TGCGCCAGCAGCTCTGGGCCGCGGAGGAGCAATCAGCCCCAGCATTTT	CASSSGPRRSNQPQHF
NA	NA	TRBV5-1	TRBJ1-4	TGCGCCAGCAGCTTGGAACGGGTACGGAAACTGTTTTTT	CASSLERVRKLFF
NA	NA	TRBV28	TRBJ2-1	TGTGCCAGCAGTTTGGCTTACAATGAGCAGTTCTTC	CASSLAYNEQFF
NA	NA	TRBV7-2	TRBJ2-2	TGTGCCAGCAGCCATGCTTTGAACACCGGGGAGCTGTTTTTT	CASSHALNTGELFF
NA	NA	TRBV2	TRBJ2-3	TGTGCCAGCAGTGCGGAAGTGGGAGATACGCAGTATTTT	CASSAEVGDTQYF
NA	NA	TRBV11-2	TRBJ1-2	TGTGCCAGCAGCTTAGGGGGGTTGGTCCCCCCCGTTACGAACTATGGCTACACCTTC	CASSLGGLVPPVTNYGYTF
TRBD2	NA	TRBV28	TRBJ2-1	TGTGCCAGCAGTTGGGACGGCTCGGGACTAGCGGGAGGCTACAATGAGCAGTTCTTC	CASSWDGSGLAGGYNEQFF
TRBD1	NA	TRBV28	TRBJ1-3	TGTGCCAGCAGTTTAACCAGGGGGTCAGGAAACACCATATATTTT	CASSLTRGSGNTIYF
NA	NA	TRBV6-1	TRBJ1-2	TGTGCCAGCGGTCCTGGCCCCTATGGCTACACCTTC	CASGPGPYGYTF
NA	NA	TRBV5-1	TRBJ2-6	TGCGCCAGCAGCTTGTTAGGGACCCAAGTGGCCGGGGCCAACGTCCTGACTTTC	CASSLLGTQVAGANVLTF
NA	NA	TRBV27	TRBJ1-5	TGTGCCAGCAGTCTCCCCCCCGCAGGATATAGCAATCAGCCCCAGCATTTT	CASSLPPAGYSNQPQHF
NA	NA	TRBV19	TRBJ2-1	TGTGCCAGCCTCGGGCGAGGACTCGGCTCCTACAATGAGCAGTTCTTC	CASLGRGLGSYNEQFF
NA	NA	TRBV28	TRBJ1-2	TGTGCCAGCAGGTCGAGGGGCTACCGGGACAAGGTGGGGACCTCCTATGGCTACACCTTC	CASRSRGYRDKVGTSYGYTF
NA	NA	TRBV28	TRBJ1-2	TGTGCCAGCAGTTTAGGGCAGGCAAACTACACCTTC	CASSLGQANYTF
NA	NA	TRBV27	TRBJ1-5	TGTGCCACCGGGACGACAAATCAGCCCCAGCATTTT	CATGTTNQPQHF
NA	NA	TRBV5-6	TRBJ2-5	TGTGCCAGCAGCTCCGGGACTGTAGGAGAGACCCAGTACTTC	CASSSGTVGETQYF
NA	NA	TRBV5-1	TRBJ2-5	TGCGCCAGCAGTTTTCTAAGAGACTTGGTCACGCAAGAGACCCAGTACTTC	CASSFLRDLVTQETQYF
NA	NA	TRBV5-1	TRBJ2-7	TGCGCCAGCAGCCCCGGACGTGCCTACGAGCAGTACTTC	CASSPGRAYEQYF
TRBD2	NA	TRBV7-2	TRBJ2-1	TGTGCCAGCAGCATAGCGGGAGATTCCTACAATGAGCAGTTCTTC	CASSIAGDSYNEQFF
NA	few	TRBV30	TRBJ1-5	TGTGCCTGGAGTGGGGAGACAAATCAGCCCCAGCATTTT	CAWSGETNQPQHF
NA	NA	TRBV19	TRBJ1-2	TGTGCCAGTAGTGTACGAGGGGGGGTCCATGGCTACACCTTC	CASSVRGGVHGYTF
NA	NA	TRBV5-1	TRBJ1-1	TGCGCCAGCAGCCCTCGCCAGGGCGGAGGGACTGAAGCTTTCTTT	CASSPRQGGGTEAFF
NA	NA	TRBV5-1	TRBJ2-3	TGCGCCAGTACCTCCGGGACCAGTGCAACAGATACGCAGTATTTT	CASTSGTSATDTQYF
NA	NA	TRBV29-1	TRBJ2-3	TGCAGCACCGGTGGGCATAGCACAGATACGCAGTATTTT	CSTGGHSTDTQYF